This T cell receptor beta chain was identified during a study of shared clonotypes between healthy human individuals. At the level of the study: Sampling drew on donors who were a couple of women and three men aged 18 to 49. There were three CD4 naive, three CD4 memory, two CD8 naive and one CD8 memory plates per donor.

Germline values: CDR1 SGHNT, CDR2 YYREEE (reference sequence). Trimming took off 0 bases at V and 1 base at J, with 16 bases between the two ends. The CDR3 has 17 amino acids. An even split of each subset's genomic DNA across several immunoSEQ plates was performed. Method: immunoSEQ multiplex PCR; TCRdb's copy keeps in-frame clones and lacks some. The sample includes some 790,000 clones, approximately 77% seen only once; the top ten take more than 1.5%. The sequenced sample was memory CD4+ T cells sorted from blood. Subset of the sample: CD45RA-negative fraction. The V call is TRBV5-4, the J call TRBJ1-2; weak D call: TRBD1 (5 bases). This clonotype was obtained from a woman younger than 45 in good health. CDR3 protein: CASSLGGTPLGNYGYTF. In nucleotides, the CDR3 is TGTGCCAGCAGCTTGGGGGGGACTCCGCTCGGTAACTATGGCTACACCTTC.